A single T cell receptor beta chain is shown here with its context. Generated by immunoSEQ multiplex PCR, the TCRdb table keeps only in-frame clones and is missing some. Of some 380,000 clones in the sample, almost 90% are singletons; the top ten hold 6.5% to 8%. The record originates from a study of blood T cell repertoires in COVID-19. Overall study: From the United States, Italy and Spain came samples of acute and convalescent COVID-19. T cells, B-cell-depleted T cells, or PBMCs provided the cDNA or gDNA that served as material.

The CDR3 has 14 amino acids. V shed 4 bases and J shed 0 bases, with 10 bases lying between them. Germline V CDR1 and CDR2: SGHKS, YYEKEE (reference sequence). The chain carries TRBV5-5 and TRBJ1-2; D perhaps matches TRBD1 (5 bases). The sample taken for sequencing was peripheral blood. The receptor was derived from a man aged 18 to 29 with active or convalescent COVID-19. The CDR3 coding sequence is TGTGCCAGCAGCCGACAGACGTCTAACTATGGCTACACCTTC. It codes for CASSRQTSNYGYTF. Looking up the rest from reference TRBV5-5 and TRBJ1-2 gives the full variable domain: DAGVTQSPTHLIKTRGQQVTLRCSPISGHKSVSWYQQVLGQGPQFIFQYYEKEERGRGNFPDRFSARQFPNYSSELNVNALLLGDSALYLCASSRQTSNYGYTFGSGTRLTVV.